This T cell receptor (beta chain) was retrieved from a study of blood T cell repertoires in COVID-19. Across the whole study: Specimens from acute and convalescent COVID-19 originated in the United States, Italy and Spain. Nucleic acid was either cDNA or gDNA, and it came from T cells, B-cell-depleted T cells, or PBMCs.

CDR1 MGHRA and CDR2 YSYEKL come from the germline V gene. The CDR3 totals 17 residues. V was pared by 2 bases and J by 2 bases, with 17 bases between. In the authors' methods: Estimation of nucleated cell counts was performed using reference gene primer amplification. Assay: immunoSEQ multiplex PCR; the TCRdb copy retains only in-frame clones and omits some. V, J and clone size reflect that table, while D and trimming were determined from the DNA. The repertoire holds over 80,000 clones, with approximately 91% as singletons. The chain links TRBV4-1 to TRBJ2-3; weak D call: TRBD1 (5 bases). Specimen: peripheral blood. The sequence was collected from a woman older than 75 with acute or convalescent COVID-19. The CDR3 region has the DNA TGCGCCAGCAGCCAAACGCCCCTCGGACACTTCACAGATACGCAGTATTTT. Translated: CASSQTPLGHFTDTQYF.